The TCR beta chain under discussion was sequenced for a study of human T cells and chemical hapten exposure. This clonotype occurred many times. Its target is not known. Time point here: patch test 3, about 24 weeks after DPC sensitization. Treatment noted: therapeutic diphenylcyclopropenone sensitization with weekly scalp DPC. Study findings and constraints: TCRs at high frequency, those above 1 in 1000, did not change with DPC sensitization.

This CDR3 contains 11 residues. V shed 3 bases and J shed 2 bases, with 0 bases lying between them. Germline V gene sequence: CDR1 MDHEN, CDR2 SYDVKM. A single record per CDR3 protein comes from TCRdb applying MiXCR to the RACE reads. The sample includes about 90,000 distinct CDR3 sequences, about 11% of them seen just once. V gene TRBV28 combines with J gene TRBJ2-3; D not resolved. This material consisted of whole blood, taken in connection with sensitization to the hapten diphenylcyclopropenone (DPC). The source is a woman younger than 45 with alopecia areata. Some clones in this sample may be carry-over from other donors' samples. The CDR3 sequence is CASSFTDTQYF. In DNA, the CDR3 is TGTGCCAGCAGTTTCACAGATACGCAGTATTTT.